The clone carrying this TCR beta chain was seen a few times. This sample is drawn from a study of blood T cell repertoires in COVID-19. The method was immunoSEQ multiplex PCR; TCRdb's version includes in-frame clones alone and lacks a portion of them. The table records some 140,000 clones, around 81% of them present only once. CDR3 length equals 15 residues. Trimming at V came to 5 bases and at J to 2 bases, leaving 7 bases not matched to a gene. Germline loops: CDR1 LNHDA, CDR2 SQIVND (reference sequence). This clonotype originated in a woman aged 55-75 years with active or convalescent COVID-19. The chain combines TRBV19 with TRBJ2-3; the match to TRBD1 covers 7 bases. The sequencing input was peripheral blood. The CDR3 loop is CASSGTGVTTDTQYF. CDR3 DNA: TGTGCCAGTAGTGGCACAGGGGTGACCACAGATACGCAGTATTTT.